Listed below are T cell receptor beta chains from one sample, sequenced in a study of T cell responses to AZD1222 COVID-19 vaccine. The assay was immunoSEQ multiplex PCR, and TCRdb's table has in-frame clones only and misses some. The sample yields fewer than 120,000 clones, around 85% seen once. Sequences were derived from peripheral blood, sampled on day 0 of AZD1222 vaccination. These TCRs come from an adult in good health. Each CDR3 is given with its conserved first and last residue. The order of the fields is clone size, D gene, V gene, CDR3 length, J gene, CDR3 protein, CDR3 DNA. The D gene is left open where the match is weak. Clone size is shown for a subset of rows, as once, few, many or a class of expanded clone.

.	.	TRBV9	17	TRBJ1-1	CASSVGFGGDMNTEAFF	TGTGCCAGCAGCGTAGGCTTCGGGGGAGACATGAACACTGAAGCTTTCTTT
.	.	TRBV2	15	TRBJ1-1	CASSDTTGRFAEAFF	TGTGCCAGCAGTGATACGACAGGCCGATTCGCTGAAGCTTTCTTT
.	.	TRBV5-5	15	TRBJ1-6	CASSEGGTPNSPLHF	TGTGCCAGCAGCGAAGGGGGGACCCCTAATTCACCCCTCCACTTT
.	.	TRBV28	17	TRBJ1-6	CASSRFSRSSYNSPLHF	TGTGCCAGCAGCAGATTCTCGAGGAGCTCCTATAATTCACCCCTCCACTTT
.	TRBD1	TRBV19	13	TRBJ1-6	CASTDRVNSPLHF	TGTGCCAGTACCGACAGGGTCAATTCACCCCTCCACTTT
.	.	TRBV6-5	14	TRBJ2-5	CASRQANLQETQYF	TGTGCCAGTAGACAGGCTAATCTCCAAGAGACCCAGTACTTC
.	.	TRBV28	18	TRBJ2-6	CASSLGRARGSGANVLTF	TGTGCCAGCAGTTTAGGTCGGGCCAGGGGCTCTGGGGCCAACGTCCTGACTTTC
.	.	TRBV18	12	TRBJ1-1	CASSARNTEAFF	TGTGCCAGCTCAGCTAGGAACACTGAAGCTTTCTTT
.	TRBD1	TRBV29-1	15	TRBJ1-1	CSVGDSLGVDTEAFF	TGCAGCGTTGGGGACAGCCTCGGGGTAGACACTGAAGCTTTCTTT
.	.	TRBV27	15	TRBJ1-4	CASRATDSTNEKLFF	TGTGCCAGCAGGGCGACCGATTCAACTAATGAAAAACTGTTTTTT
few	TRBD1	TRBV25-1	12	TRBJ1-1	CASSEGQNEAFF	TGTGCCAGCAGTGAGGGACAGAACGAAGCTTTCTTT
.	.	TRBV7-6	15	TRBJ1-1	CASSHLGGVNTEAFF	TGTGCCAGCAGCCACCTCGGGGGCGTGAACACTGAAGCTTTCTTT
.	.	TRBV6-5	15	TRBJ1-3	CASSYSASQGDTIYF	TGTGCCAGCAGTTACTCAGCCTCGCAGGGAGACACCATATATTTT
.	TRBD2	TRBV5-5	18	TRBJ2-7	CASSSGLAGGALKYEQYF	TGTGCCAGCAGCTCGGGACTAGCGGGAGGCGCGTTGAAGTACGAGCAGTACTTC
.	.	TRBV2	13	TRBJ1-2	CASQGDLNYGYTF	TGTGCCAGCCAAGGCGATCTTAACTATGGCTACACCTTC
.	.	TRBV30	14	TRBJ2-1	CAWSVGVVYNEQFF	TGTGCCTGGAGTGTAGGGGTTGTCTACAATGAGCAGTTCTTC
.	.	TRBV30	16	TRBJ1-2	CAWGTEARHTNYGYTF	TGTGCCTGGGGGACTGAAGCCCGACATACTAACTATGGCTACACCTTC
.	.	TRBV28	14	TRBJ1-6	CASSLGGGNSPLHF	TGTGCCAGCAGTTTGGGCGGTGGGAATTCACCCCTCCACTTT
.	.	TRBV2	13	TRBJ1-5	CATLDSSNQPQHF	TGTGCCACCCTAGACAGTAGCAATCAGCCCCAGCATTTT
.	.	TRBV21-1	14	TRBJ1-1	CASTYRGKSTEAFF	TGTGCCAGCACCTACAGGGGAAAGAGCACTGAAGCTTTCTTT
.	.	TRBV6-5	14	TRBJ2-3	CASSRGGGPDTQYF	TGTGCCAGCAGCCGAGGAGGGGGCCCAGATACGCAGTATTTT
few	.	TRBV7-8	14	TRBJ1-3	CASSSPGTGNTIYF	TGTGCCAGCAGCTCGCCGGGGACAGGAAACACCATATATTTT
.	.	TRBV7-2	16	TRBJ2-5	CASSLGVSSSQETQYF	TGTGCCAGCAGCTTAGGGGTGTCCTCCAGTCAAGAGACCCAGTACTTC
.	.	TRBV7-9	13	TRBJ1-2	CASSLRGGGGYTF	TGTGCCAGCAGCTTAAGAGGGGGTGGAGGCTACACCTTC
.	.	TRBV15	14	TRBJ1-2	CATSRDAGNYGYTF	TGTGCCACCAGCAGAGATGCCGGTAACTATGGCTACACCTTC
.	TRBD1	TRBV5-4	13	TRBJ2-7	CASSRDRPDEQYF	TGTGCCAGCAGTCGGGACAGGCCGGACGAGCAGTACTTC
.	TRBD2	TRBV10-2	16	TRBJ2-4	CASSEIEGGRVNIQYF	TGCGCCAGCAGTGAGATTGAAGGTGGGAGGGTAAACATTCAGTACTTC
.	.	TRBV28	15	TRBJ1-2	CASSLGTGAGAGYTF	TGTGCCAGCAGTTTAGGTACGGGGGCAGGTGCTGGCTACACCTTC
.	.	TRBV7-8	12	TRBJ1-1	CASSLDWRLAFF	TGTGCCAGCAGCTTAGACTGGAGGCTGGCTTTCTTT
.	TRBD1	TRBV30	14	TRBJ1-4	CAWSRQGANEKLFF	TGTGCCTGGAGTCGACAGGGGGCTAATGAAAAACTGTTTTTT
.	.	TRBV20-1	11	TRBJ1-1	CSAQMNTEAFF	TGCAGTGCTCAAATGAACACTGAAGCTTTCTTT
.	.	TRBV4-2	14	TRBJ2-3	CASSPASNTDTQYF	TGTGCCAGCAGCCCTGCATCGAACACAGATACGCAGTATTTT
few	.	TRBV27	13	TRBJ1-2	CASSSGGWIGYTF	TGTGCCAGCAGTTCGGGGGGCTGGATTGGCTACACCTTC
.	TRBD2	TRBV11-2	16	TRBJ2-7	CASSLVGTSGSYEQYF	TGTGCCAGCAGCTTAGTCGGGACTAGCGGGAGTTACGAGCAGTACTTC
once	TRBD2	TRBV6-6	15	TRBJ2-1	CASSGAGGPFNEQFF	TGTGCCAGCAGTGGAGCGGGGGGGCCGTTCAATGAGCAGTTCTTC
.	.	TRBV6-5	13	TRBJ1-2	CASSLVVNYGYTF	TGTGCCAGCAGTTTAGTAGTAAACTATGGCTACACCTTC
.	TRBD1	TRBV15	16	TRBJ1-5	CATSGFPRGQSQPQHF	TGTGCCACCAGCGGCTTCCCGAGGGGGCAAAGTCAGCCCCAGCATTTT
.	.	TRBV24-1	15	TRBJ1-2	CATTDRGGPVDGYTF	TGTGCCACCACTGACCGGGGAGGTCCCGTTGATGGCTACACCTTC
.	.	TRBV25-1	13	TRBJ1-2	CATSRRGLYGYTF	TGTGCCACCTCTCGGCGGGGGCTTTATGGCTACACCTTC
once	.	TRBV18	15	TRBJ1-4	CASSPVWSTNEKLFF	TGTGCCAGCTCACCGGTGTGGTCAACTAATGAAAAACTGTTTTTT
.	.	TRBV6-5	14	TRBJ2-3	CASRTGFLTDTQYF	TGTGCCAGCAGAACAGGGTTTTTAACAGATACGCAGTATTTT
.	.	TRBV19	10	TRBJ2-3	CASGADTQYF	TGTGCCAGTGGAGCAGATACGCAGTATTTT
.	TRBD1	TRBV5-1	15	TRBJ1-5	CASSLAGTDNQPQHF	TGCGCCAGCAGCTTGGCCGGGACAGATAATCAGCCCCAGCATTTT
.	.	TRBV7-2	15	TRBJ1-1	CASSFFGRQNTEAFF	TGTGCCAGCAGCTTTTTTGGCAGACAAAACACTGAAGCTTTCTTT
.	.	TRBV2	14	TRBJ1-6	CASSVRHDNSPLHF	TGTGCCAGCAGTGTCCGGCACGATAATTCACCCCTCCACTTT